The 17 T cell receptor beta chains below come from one sample, sequenced in a study of T cell repertoires in cytomegalovirus infection (dated by TCRdb to the late 2010s). The sequencer was an Illumina HiSeq 1500. TCRdb redid the processing of the public reads, applying fastp at Q25 and MiXCR, and retained in-frame beta chains. Rows matching on CDR3 protein sequence are summarized as one entry with the most common DNA and genes. Recorded for this sample are about 570,000 distinct CDR3 sequences; approximately 40% of them occurred a single time. Roughly 50% of the sample is taken by the ten largest. The intended sense of this specimen's treatment or condition label: in vitro stimulation with specific CMV peptide epitopes to enrich CMV-specific T cells. Their recognized antigens are unknown. Sequenced here: cultured PBMCs, sampled from culture after CMV antigen stimulation. The source of these receptors is a human donor in good health (CMV status not recorded). Some clones in this sample may be carry-over from other donors' samples.

This chain joins TRBV11-2 and TRBJ2-1; D call uncertain. Germline V gene lookup returns CDR1 SGHAT and CDR2 FQNNGV. Trimming cost V 3 bases and J 6 bases, with 15 bases left between them. The CDR3 has 15 residues. CDR3 amino acids: CASSLISSGFNEQFF. The DNA for the CDR3 is TGTGCCAGCAGCTTGATCAGTTCGGGTTTCAATGAGCAGTTCTTC.

V gene TRBV20-1 combines with J gene TRBJ2-5; 8 nucleotides align to TRBD2. V was clipped by 1 base and J by 1 base; unmatched bases: 5. This CDR3 is 15 amino acids long. The germline CDR1 and CDR2 sequences are DFQATT and SNEGSKA (reference sequence). CDR3 amino acids: CSARAGLAGQETQYF. The CDR3, as DNA: TGCAGTGCTAGAGCTGGGCTAGCGGGCCAAGAGACCCAGTACTTC.

The chain employs TRBV2 and TRBJ2-7, with D perhaps TRBD1 (6 bases). This CDR3 has 15 residues. From germline, CDR1 is SNHLY and CDR2 FYNNEI. The V end was cut by 1 base, the J end by 3 bases, with 13 bases between. CDR3 amino acids: CASSEGDMELYEQYF. For the CDR3, the DNA is TGTGCCAGCAGTGAAGGGGACATGGAACTCTACGAGCAGTACTTC.

Here the CDR3 reads CASSLAGVGGYTF. Written as DNA, the CDR3 is TGTGCCAGCAGCTTAGCAGGGGTCGGTGGCTACACCTTC. The chain has TRBV7-4 and TRBJ1-2; maybe TRBD1 (5 bases). CDR3 length: 13 residues. Germline V gives CDR1 SGHVT, CDR2 SQSDAQ. Trimming removed 0 bases from V and 7 bases from J, with 9 bases in between.

The V gene is TRBV7-2, the J gene TRBJ2-7; the D is unclear. Trimming shortened V by 1 base and J by 1 base, and 8 bases separated the two germline ends. The CDR3 spans 14 residues. Germline V gene lookup returns CDR1 SGHTA and CDR2 FQGNSA. CDR3 loop: CASSLVAPSYEQYF. The CDR3 region has the DNA TGTGCCAGCAGCTTAGTAGCCCCGTCCTACGAGCAGTACTTC.

The chain links TRBV7-9 to TRBJ1-4; D gene ambiguous. V lost 4 bases, J lost 9 bases, and 9 bases lay in between. The CDR3 is 12 amino acids. The V gene's germline CDR1 is SEHNR and CDR2 FQNEAQ (reference sequence). For the CDR3, the DNA is TGTGCCAGCAGCTACGGATCCCAAAAACTGTTTTTT. It translates to CASSYGSQKLFF.

This clonotype turned up a few times. The genes are TRBV7-2 and TRBJ1-1; D is uncertain. V was cut by 1 base and J by 11 bases, with 14 bases left in between. Germline V gene lookup returns CDR1 SGHTA and CDR2 FQGNSA. This CDR3 has 13 amino acids. CDR3 sequence reads: CASSLETRLGAFF. As DNA, the CDR3 is TGTGCCAGCAGCTTAGAAACCAGGCTCGGGGCTTTCTTT.

The CDR3 sequence: CASSQNPYTGELFF. DNA for the CDR3: TGTGCCAGCAGCCAAAACCCATACACCGGGGAGCTGTTTTTT. The chain joins TRBV3-1 to TRBJ2-2, with unresolved D. With 2 bases removed from V and 3 bases from J, the gap between germline ends came to 7 bases. Germline values: CDR1 LGHDT, CDR2 YNNKEL (reference sequence). CDR3 length: 14 amino acids.

This chain joins TRBV20-1 and TRBJ2-1; TRBD1 matches at 10 bases. The V and J ends lost 6 bases and 0 bases, in that order; junction bases with no gene match: 11. The V gene's germline CDR1 is DFQATT and CDR2 SNEGSKA (reference sequence). This CDR3 contains 17 residues. CDR3: CSAPPGTGDSSYNEQFF. As DNA, the CDR3 is TGCAGTGCCCCACCCGGGACAGGGGATAGCTCCTACAATGAGCAGTTCTTC.

The chain uses TRBV7-9 and TRBJ2-1; 12 bases are shared with TRBD1. This CDR3 contains 18 residues. Germline assignment: CDR1 SEHNR and CDR2 FQNEAQ (reference sequence). Losses at the gene ends were 3 bases for V and 2 bases for J; bases not matched to a gene: 8. The CDR3 region is CASSLGQGALATYNEQFF. The CDR3 DNA sequence: TGTGCCAGCAGCTTGGGACAGGGGGCCCTAGCGACCTACAATGAGCAGTTCTTC.

The gene calls are TRBV10-3 and TRBJ1-6; D remains ambiguous. V was shortened by 2 bases and J by 10 bases, with 12 bases between the two germline ends. The CDR3 runs to 14 residues. CDR1 and CDR2 (germline): ENHRY, SYGVKD. The CDR3 sequence: CAISETLSQSPLHF. CDR3 sequence (DNA): TGTGCCATCAGTGAGACCTTGAGTCAGTCACCCCTCCACTTT.

The rearrangement uses TRBV20-1 and TRBJ1-1; D remains ambiguous. Trimming pared 3 bases from V and 0 bases from J, leaving 8 bases between. The CDR3 spans 13 residues. Germline CDR1 DFQATT, CDR2 SNEGSKA (reference sequence). CDR3 region: CSASKTMNTEAFF. Here the CDR3 DNA reads TGCAGTGCTAGTAAGACCATGAACACTGAAGCTTTCTTT.

The V and J genes are TRBV12-5 and TRBJ2-5; D is possibly TRBD2 (5 bases). Trimming removed 0 bases from V and 5 bases from J, with 16 bases in between. The CDR3 spans 16 residues. Germline assignment: CDR1 LGHNT and CDR2 FRNRAP. CDR3: CASGLVNEGAVETQYF. CDR3 in DNA: TGTGCTAGTGGTTTGGTAAACGAGGGCGCCGTCGAGACCCAGTACTTC.

The CDR3 region is CASSSGMRRTEAFF. CDR3 nucleotides: TGCGCCAGCAGCTCGGGTATGAGGAGGACTGAAGCTTTCTTT. The chain recombines TRBV5-1 with TRBJ1-1; D gene ambiguous. CDR1 SGHRS and CDR2 YFSETQ come from the germline V gene. The CDR3 is made up of 14 amino acids. V was pared by 3 bases and J by 5 bases, with 14 bases between.

The rearrangement uses TRBV10-3 and TRBJ2-7; D not resolved. With 3 bases removed from V and 3 bases from J, the gap between germline ends came to 6 bases. The CDR3 runs to 12 residues. Germline values: CDR1 ENHRY, CDR2 SYGVKD. The CDR3 DNA follows: TGTGCCATCAGTGATCACAACTACGAGCAGTACTTC. It translates to CAISDHNYEQYF.

The rearrangement links TRBV4-2 to TRBJ2-3; D is perhaps TRBD2 (5 bases). V lost 0 bases, J lost 5 bases, and 12 bases lay in between. CDR1 and CDR2 (germline): LGHNA, YNFKEQ. The CDR3 contains 15 residues. CDR3 bases: TGTGCCAGCAGCCAAGAATCCGCTCGGGAAGATACGCAGTATTTT. This translates into CASSQESAREDTQYF.

The chain combines TRBV28 with TRBJ2-7; 7 positions agree with TRBD2. The V gene's germline CDR1 is MDHEN and CDR2 SYDVKM. After removal of 4 bases from V and 4 bases from J, the junction contained 10 bases not matched to a gene. This CDR3 has 15 residues. CDR3 coding DNA: TGTGCCAGCAGTTACCCTGGGGAGGGAACGTACGAGCAGTACTTC. Its translation: CASSYPGEGTYEQYF.